This T cell receptor (beta chain) is from a study of cytomegalovirus exposure and HLA in healthy donors. Overall study findings and caveats: HLA allele associations emerged for fewer than 20,000 TCR beta sequences in a later analysis, at 0.05 false discovery rate. Further analysis was carried out later, and it showed several of the most significant clusters appearing linked to common viral pathogens.

The CDR3 loop spans 14 amino acids. Per germline, CDR1 MNHEY and CDR2 SVGAGI. The ends were cut back, 6 bases at V and 6 bases at J, with 18 bases in the middle. This clone was recorded once. What it binds is not known. PCR was performed using 60 Vbeta and 13 Jbeta primers. Sequenced by immunoSEQ multiplex PCR; TCRdb stores in-frame clones only, minus some. Here the sample spans more than 45,000 clones, approximately 80% being singletons. The sequenced sample was PBMCs. The receptor was derived from a man aged 50 to 59 in good health and CMV-seronegative. The chain employs TRBV6-5 and TRBJ2-7; the D gene is possibly TRBD1 (7 bases). In DNA, the CDR3 is TGTGCCAGCAGGCCGACAGGGACTCAGCGCGAGCAGTACTTC. Translating it yields CASRPTGTQREQYF.